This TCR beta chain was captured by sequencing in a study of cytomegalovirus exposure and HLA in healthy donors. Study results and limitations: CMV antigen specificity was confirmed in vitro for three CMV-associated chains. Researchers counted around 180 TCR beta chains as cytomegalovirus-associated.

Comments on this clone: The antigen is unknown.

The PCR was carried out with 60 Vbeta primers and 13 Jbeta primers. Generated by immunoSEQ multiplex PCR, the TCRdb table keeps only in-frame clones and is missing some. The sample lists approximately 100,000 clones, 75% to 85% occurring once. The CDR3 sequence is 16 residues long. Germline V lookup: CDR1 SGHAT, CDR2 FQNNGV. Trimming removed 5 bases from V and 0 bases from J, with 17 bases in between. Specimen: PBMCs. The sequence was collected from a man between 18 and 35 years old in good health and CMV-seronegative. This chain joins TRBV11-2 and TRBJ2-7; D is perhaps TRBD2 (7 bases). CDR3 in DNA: TGTGCCAGCAGCACCCGGCCGGGGGGACACTCCTACGAGCAGTACTTC. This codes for CASSTRPGGHSYEQYF.